This note documents a single TCR beta chain sequence. These data belong to a study of blood T cell repertoires in COVID-19. Study background: Sites in the United States, Italy and Spain provided acute and convalescent COVID-19 samples. T cells, B-cell-depleted T cells, or PBMCs supplied cDNA or gDNA.

The table came from immunoSEQ multiplex PCR; TCRdb's copy has only in-frame clones and leaves some out. The sample consists of some 200,000 clones, about four fifths of them appearing once. Germline assignment: CDR1 MNHEY and CDR2 SMNVEV (reference sequence). The V segment lost 6 bases and the J segment 2 bases; nucleotides outside the gene matches: 7. The CDR3 consists of 14 residues. The sequencing input was peripheral blood. The TCR sequence derives from a woman aged 40 to 55 with acute or convalescent COVID-19. The V gene is TRBV27, the J gene TRBJ2-7, with 7 bases that match TRBD2. Written as DNA, the CDR3 is TGTGCCAGCAGCCCCCGGGGGGAAACCTACGAGCAGTACTTC. It is translated as CASSPRGETYEQYF.